This TCR beta chain was recovered during a study of T cell responses to AZD1222 COVID-19 vaccine. Across the study: Second-dose recipients at about 4 or about 12 weeks were treated as one pooled group.

Turning to this clone: The antigen is not known.

Overall study results and limits: Clonal diversity may have been underestimated in mostly white British donors. Among AZD1222 vaccinees, only 5 to 7 were seropositive at baseline. The study sampled repertoires only after the peak T cell response.

There are 13 residues in the CDR3. Germline V gene lookup returns CDR1 ENHRY and CDR2 SYGVKD. Trimming shortened V by 2 bases and J by 0 bases, and 3 bases separated the two germline ends. TCRdb's table, derived via immunoSEQ multiplex PCR, lists solely in-frame clones and lacks some. Of about 140,000 clones in the sample, around 89% were seen once. Sequencing used peripheral blood, obtained on day 0 of AZD1222 vaccination. The sequence was collected from an adult in good health. This chain connects TRBV10-3 to TRBJ2-3; D ambiguous. The CDR3 here is CAISEASTDTQYF. CDR3 DNA sequence: TGTGCCATCAGTGAGGCCAGCACAGATACGCAGTATTTT.